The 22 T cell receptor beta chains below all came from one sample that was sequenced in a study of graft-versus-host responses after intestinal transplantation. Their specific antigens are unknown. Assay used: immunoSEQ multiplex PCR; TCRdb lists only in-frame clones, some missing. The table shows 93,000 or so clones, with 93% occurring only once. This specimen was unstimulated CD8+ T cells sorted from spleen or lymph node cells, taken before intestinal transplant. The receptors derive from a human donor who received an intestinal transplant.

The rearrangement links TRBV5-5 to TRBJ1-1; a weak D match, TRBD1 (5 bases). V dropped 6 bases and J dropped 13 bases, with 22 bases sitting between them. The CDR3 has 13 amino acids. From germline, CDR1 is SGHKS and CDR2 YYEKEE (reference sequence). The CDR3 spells CASTGGGPPMDFF. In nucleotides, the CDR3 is TGTGCCAGCACGGGGGGAGGGCCTCCTATGGATTTCTTT.

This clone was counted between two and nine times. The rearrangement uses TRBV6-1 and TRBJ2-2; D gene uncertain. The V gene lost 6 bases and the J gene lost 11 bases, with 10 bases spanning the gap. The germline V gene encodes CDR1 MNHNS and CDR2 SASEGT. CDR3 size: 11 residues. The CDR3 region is CASSRGPELFF. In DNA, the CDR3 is TGTGCCAGCAGCCGCGGTCCCGAGCTGTTTTTT.

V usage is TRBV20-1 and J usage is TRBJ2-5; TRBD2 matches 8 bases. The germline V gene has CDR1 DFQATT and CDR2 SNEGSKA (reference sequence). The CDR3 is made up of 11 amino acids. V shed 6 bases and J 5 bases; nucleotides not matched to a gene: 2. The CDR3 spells CSARGRETQYF. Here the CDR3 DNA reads TGCAGTGCCCGCGGGAGGGAGACCCAGTACTTC.

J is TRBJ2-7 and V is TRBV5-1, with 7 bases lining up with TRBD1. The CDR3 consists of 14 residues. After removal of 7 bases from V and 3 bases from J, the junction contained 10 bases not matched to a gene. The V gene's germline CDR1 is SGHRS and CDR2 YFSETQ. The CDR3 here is CASWNRDSNYEQYF. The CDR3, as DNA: TGCGCCAGCTGGAACCGGGACAGTAACTACGAGCAGTACTTC.

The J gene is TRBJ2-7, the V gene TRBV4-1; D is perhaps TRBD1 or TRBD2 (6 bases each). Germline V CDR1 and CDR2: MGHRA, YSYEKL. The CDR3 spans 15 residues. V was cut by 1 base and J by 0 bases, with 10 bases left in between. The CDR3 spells CASSQAEGDSYEQYF. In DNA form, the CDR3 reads TGCGCCAGCAGCCAAGCGGAGGGGGACTCCTACGAGCAGTACTTC.

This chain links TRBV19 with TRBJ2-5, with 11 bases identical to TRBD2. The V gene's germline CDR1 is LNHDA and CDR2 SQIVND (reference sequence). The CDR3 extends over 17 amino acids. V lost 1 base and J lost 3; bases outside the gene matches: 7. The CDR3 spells CASSIVAGGPREETQYF. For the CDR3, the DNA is TGTGCCAGTAGTATAGTAGCGGGGGGGCCTAGGGAAGAGACCCAGTACTTC.

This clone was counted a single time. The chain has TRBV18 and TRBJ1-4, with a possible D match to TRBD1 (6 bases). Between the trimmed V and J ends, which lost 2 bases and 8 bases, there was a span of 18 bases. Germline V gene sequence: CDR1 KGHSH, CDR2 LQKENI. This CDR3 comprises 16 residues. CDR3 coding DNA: TGTGCCAGCTCACCAGATGGCAGGGGAGAAGGGGAAAAACTGTTTTTT. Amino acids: CASSPDGRGEGEKLFF.

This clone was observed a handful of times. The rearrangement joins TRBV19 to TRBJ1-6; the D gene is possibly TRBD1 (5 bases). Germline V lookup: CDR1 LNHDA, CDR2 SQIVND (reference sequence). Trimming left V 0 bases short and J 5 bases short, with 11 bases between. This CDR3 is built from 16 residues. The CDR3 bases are TGTGCCAGTAGTATAGATGGGGCTGCTGATAATTCACCCCTCCACTTT. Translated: CASSIDGAADNSPLHF.

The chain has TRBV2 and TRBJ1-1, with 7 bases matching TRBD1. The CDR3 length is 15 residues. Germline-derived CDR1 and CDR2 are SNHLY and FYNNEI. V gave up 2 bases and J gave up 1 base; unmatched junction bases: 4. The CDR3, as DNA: TGTGCCAGCAGTGAAAACCGGGACAGGAACACTGAAGCTTTCTTT. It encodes CASSENRDRNTEAFF.

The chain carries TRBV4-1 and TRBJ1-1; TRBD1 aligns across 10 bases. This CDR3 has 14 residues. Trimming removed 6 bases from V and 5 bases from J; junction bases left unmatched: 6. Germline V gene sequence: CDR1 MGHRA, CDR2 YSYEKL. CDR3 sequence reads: CASSPGTGVTEAFF. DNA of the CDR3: TGCGCCAGCAGTCCTGGGACAGGGGTGACTGAAGCTTTCTTT.

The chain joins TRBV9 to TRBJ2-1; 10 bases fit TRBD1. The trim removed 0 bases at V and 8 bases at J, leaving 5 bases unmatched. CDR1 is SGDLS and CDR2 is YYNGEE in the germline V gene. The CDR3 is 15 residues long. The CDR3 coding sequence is TGTGCCAGCAGCGTAGGACAGGGGGCTGTGGATGAGCAGTTCTTC. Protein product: CASSVGQGAVDEQFF.

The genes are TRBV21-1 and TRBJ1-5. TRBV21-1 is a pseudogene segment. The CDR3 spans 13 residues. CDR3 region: CASTAGGTQPQHF. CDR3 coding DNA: TGTGCCAGCACCGCGGGAGGGACTCAGCCCCAGCATTTT.

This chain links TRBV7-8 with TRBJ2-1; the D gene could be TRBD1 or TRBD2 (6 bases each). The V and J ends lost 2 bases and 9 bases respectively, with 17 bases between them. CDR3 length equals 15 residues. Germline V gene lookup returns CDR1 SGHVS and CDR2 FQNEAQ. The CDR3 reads CASSLRGASEAEQFF. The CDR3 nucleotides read TGTGCCAGCAGCTTAAGGGGGGCCAGTGAGGCTGAGCAGTTCTTC.

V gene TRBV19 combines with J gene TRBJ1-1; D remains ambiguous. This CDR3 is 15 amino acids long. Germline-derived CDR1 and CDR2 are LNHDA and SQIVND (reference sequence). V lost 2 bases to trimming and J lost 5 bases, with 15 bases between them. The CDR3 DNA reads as TGTGCCAGTAGTATAAGGGTGATGGCCGGAACTGAAGCTTTCTTT. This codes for CASSIRVMAGTEAFF.

The chain's CDR3 is CASSQDPRQGAGNTIYF. The CDR3 nucleotides are TGTGCCAGCAGCCAAGACCCTCGACAGGGGGCGGGAAACACCATATATTTT. The gene calls are TRBV4-2 and TRBJ1-3; 10 bases are shared with TRBD1. With V trimmed by 0 bases and J by 4 bases, 6 bases remained unmatched. The CDR3 length is 17 residues. Germline V gene data show CDR1 as LGHNA and CDR2 as YNFKEQ.

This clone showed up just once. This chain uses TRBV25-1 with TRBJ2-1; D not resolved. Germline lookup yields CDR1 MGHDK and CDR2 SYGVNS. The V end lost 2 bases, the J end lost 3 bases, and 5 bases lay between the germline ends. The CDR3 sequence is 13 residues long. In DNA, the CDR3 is TGTGCCAGCAGTGAACTGGACTACAATGAGCAGTTCTTC. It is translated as CASSELDYNEQFF.

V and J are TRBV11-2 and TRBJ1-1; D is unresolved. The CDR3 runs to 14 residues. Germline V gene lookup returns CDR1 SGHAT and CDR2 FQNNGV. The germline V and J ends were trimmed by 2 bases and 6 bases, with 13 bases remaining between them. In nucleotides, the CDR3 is TGTGCCAGCAGCTTATCGGGGTCTGGGGCTGAAGCTTTCTTT. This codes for CASSLSGSGAEAFF.

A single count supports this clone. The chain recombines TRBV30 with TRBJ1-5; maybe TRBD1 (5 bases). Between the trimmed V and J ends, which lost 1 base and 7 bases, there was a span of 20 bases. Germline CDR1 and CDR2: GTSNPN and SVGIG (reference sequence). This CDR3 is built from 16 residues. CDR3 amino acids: CAWSGGLLPSGQPQHF. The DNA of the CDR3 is TGTGCCTGGAGTGGGGGACTTCTCCCTTCTGGGCAGCCCCAGCATTTT.

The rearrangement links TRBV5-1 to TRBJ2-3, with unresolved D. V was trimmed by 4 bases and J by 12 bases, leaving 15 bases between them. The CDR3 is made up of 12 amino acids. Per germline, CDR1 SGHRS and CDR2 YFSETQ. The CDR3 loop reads CASSPNSFPQYF. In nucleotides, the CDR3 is TGCGCCAGCAGCCCTAACTCCTTTCCCCAGTATTTT.

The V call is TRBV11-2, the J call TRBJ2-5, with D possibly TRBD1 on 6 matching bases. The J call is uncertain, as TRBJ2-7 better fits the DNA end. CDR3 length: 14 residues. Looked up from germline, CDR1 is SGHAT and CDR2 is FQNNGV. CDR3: CASSPQDSSYEQYF. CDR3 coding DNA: TGTGCCAGCAGCCCCCAGGACAGTTCCTACGAGCAGTACTTC.

CDR3 residues: CASSPGLGNTGELFF. The CDR3 nucleotides read TGTGCCAGCAGTCCAGGGTTAGGGAACACCGGGGAGCTGTTTTTT. The gene calls are TRBV25-1 and TRBJ2-2, with D maybe TRBD1 (5 bases). Germline loops: CDR1 MGHDK, CDR2 SYGVNS. This CDR3 has 15 amino acids. The V end was cut by 5 bases, the J end by 1 base, with 11 bases between.

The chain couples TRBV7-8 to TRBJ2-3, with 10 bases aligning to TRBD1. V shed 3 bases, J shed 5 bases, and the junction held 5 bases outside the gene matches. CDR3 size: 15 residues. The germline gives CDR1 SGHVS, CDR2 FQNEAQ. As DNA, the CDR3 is TGTGCCAGCAGCTTTGACAGGGGGCGGGGAGATACGCAGTATTTT. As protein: CASSFDRGRGDTQYF.